The sequence of this T cell receptor (beta chain) was determined in a study of immune cell composition in non-small cell lung cancer (dated by TCRdb to between 2016 and 2019). Turning to the overall study: Histologic subtype was assigned using H&E plus p63, CK5, Napsin A and TTF-1 immunohistochemistry, mainly lung adenocarcinoma or squamous cell carcinoma. TCR-beta sequencing from Adaptive Biotechnologies was done on approximately 35 paired sets of NSCLC tumour and non-adjacent lung specimens and on more than 25 tumour-only specimens. In supplementary cohort #1, which comprised 10 lung adenocarcinoma cases, paired tumour/lung TCR-beta sequencing was performed and TIL populations were generated so that tumour reactivity could be assessed. A handful of tumour specimens that had TCR-beta data belonged to rare histological subtypes and were left out of the subtype comparisons. Findings and caveats that apply to the study as a whole: In under 13 adenocarcinoma cases, maximal tumour-associated clone frequency correlated strongly with TIL tumour reactivity, whereas overall clonality did not. The reactivity cohort contained only around ten cases, and the tumour-reactive clones were not shown to have sequences in common with the dominant in vivo tumour-associated clones. Nearly half of NSCLC cases had tumour-associated clones >0.5%, with 75% of squamous carcinomas showing such clones compared with less than 35% of adenocarcinomas. No significant correlation was found between smoking pack-years and tumour TCR-beta clonality.

CDR1 and CDR2 are read off the germline V gene (reference sequence) as LNHDA and SQIVND. From the cysteine up to the phenylalanine, the CDR3 has a length of 17 residues. Only the CDR3 DNA is retained, 51 bases long and in frame from the first base. The V end gives up 5 bases and the J end 0 bases, leaving 6 bases in the junction not matched to a gene. Non-adjacent lung tissue from the same patient, taken as far from the tumour as possible and at least 3 cm away, was used for the normal lung samples. Frozen aliquots of unsorted single-cell suspensions were used for genomic DNA extraction with the QIAamp DNA kit. Tissues were received within 2 hours of resection and processed immediately into single-cell suspensions. Tissue was mechanically dissociated and enzymatically digested with DNase I, collagenase I and hyaluronidase for roughly 30 minutes at 37 °C, then filtered and RBC-lysed. A word on this clone: Its antigen is unknown. Per-base quality was not reported, and no clone a single base away is much larger than it.

A two-step multiplex PCR amplified TCR-beta CDR3 regions from genomic DNA, and the second step of the PCR added Illumina-compatible adaptors. TCR-beta immunosequencing was carried out on an Illumina platform through the commercial immunoSEQ service. The study's processing was this. Repertoires were summarised as Top 10 Clones, the percentage of T-cell templates from the ten most frequent sequences, and productive clonality. Productive clonality ranged from 0 to 1, with 1 indicating a monoclonal population. Sequences comprising at least 0.1% of tumour T-cell templates but absent from matched non-adjacent lung were defined as tumour-associated clones and were identified via log10 scatter plots. Two-group comparisons used Student's t-tests, stages used ANOVA, and relationships used linear regression, analysed in GraphPad Prism7 and R. TCRdb obtained this table from immuneACCESS and retained in-frame rearrangements with V and J assigned. These tables miss some clones; where compared with another copy, unresolved V genes account for less than half of the shortfall, and the remainder is unexplained. Clone size and V and J calls were adopted from that table, with D and trimming inferred from the DNA. The sample table records 3,000 to 4,500 clones; around 75% of these occur just once. The ten largest account for roughly 27% of the sample.

The sequencing sample was made of non-adjacent lung tissue. The clonotype was recovered from a human donor with non-small cell lung cancer. This receptor chain uses TRBV19 and TRBJ2-6; 8 central bases correspond to TRBD1. At the DNA level, the sequence is TGTGCCAGTAGTCCGGACAGGGAGAGCTCTGGGGCCAACGTCCTGACTTTC. Its translation is CASSPDRESSGANVLTF.